The present T cell receptor beta chain was sequenced within a study of technical replicates of blood from a few donors. Some clones are missing from TCRdb's copy, which holds only in-frame ones; the method was immunoSEQ multiplex PCR. The sample has roughly 79,000 clones, 96% seen once. This CDR3 contains 13 residues. The germline V gene has CDR1 SGHTA and CDR2 FQGNSA. About this clone itself: The junction does not match germline at one end; this may be a read error.

The chain is built from TRBV7-2 and TRBJ1-3, with 7 bases aligning to TRBD1. Sequencing was performed on T cells isolated from PBMCs. This TCR was recovered from a human donor in good health. CDR3 in DNA: TGTGCCAGCAGCCCATTAAGAGGAACAGGGGTCCATTTT. Its translation is CASSPLRGTGVHF.